Each of the 23 T cell receptor beta chains below was sequenced from the same sample in a study of cytomegalovirus exposure and HLA in healthy donors. The PCR had 60 Vbeta and 13 Jbeta primers. The method was immunoSEQ multiplex PCR; TCRdb's version includes in-frame clones alone and lacks a portion of them. The data hold 35,000 to 45,000 clones, with roughly half observed a single time. The sequenced sample was PBMCs. Receptors were obtained from a human donor in good health.

The chain employs TRBV29-1 and TRBJ1-2, with TRBD1 as a possible D gene (6 bases). CDR3 length: 12 amino acids. CDR1 is SQVTM and CDR2 is ANQGSEA in the germline V gene. Between the trimmed V and J ends, which lost 6 bases and 4 bases, there was a span of 12 bases. Here the CDR3 DNA reads TGCAGCGTCGGGACATCGAGCTATGGCTACACCTTC. It specifies CSVGTSSYGYTF. The full variable domain, its missing parts supplied by reference TRBV29-1 and TRBJ1-2, is SAVISQKPSRDICQRGTSLTIQCQVDSQVTMMFWYRQQPGQSLTLIATANQGSEATYESGFVIDKFPISRPNLTFSTLTVSNMSPEDSSIYLCSVGTSSYGYTFGSGTRLTVV.

V and J are TRBV5-1 and TRBJ2-7, with unresolved D. Germline loops: CDR1 SGHRS, CDR2 YFSETQ. V shed 4 bases and J shed 0 bases, with 11 bases lying between them. This CDR3 is built from 14 residues. CDR3 region: CASSPETYSYEQYF. CDR3 sequence (DNA): TGCGCCAGCAGCCCGGAGACGTACTCCTACGAGCAGTACTTC.

The rearrangement uses TRBV10-3 and TRBJ2-4, with a tentative D call TRBD2 (5 bases). The CDR3 has 16 amino acids. The V gene lost 3 bases and the J gene lost 0 bases, with 12 bases spanning the gap. Germline CDR1 is ENHRY and CDR2 is SYGVKD. For the CDR3, the DNA is TGTGCCATCAGTGAACGGACGGCGGGAGCCAAAAACATTCAGTACTTC. Its translation: CAISERTAGAKNIQYF.

The chain is built from TRBV7-3 and TRBJ1-2; 12 bases map to TRBD1. This CDR3 contains 14 residues. V dropped 8 bases and J dropped 7; count of bases not matched to a gene: 8. Germline V gene data show CDR1 as SGHTA and CDR2 as FQGTGA. For the CDR3, the DNA is TGTGCCAGCGCCCCGGGACAGGGGGCGCGTGGCTACACCTTC. Residues: CASAPGQGARGYTF.

This clone has just a few counts. The chain recombines TRBV30 with TRBJ2-1; maybe TRBD2 (5 bases). CDR1 GTSNPN and CDR2 SVGIG come from the germline V gene (reference sequence). This CDR3 comprises 14 residues. The V end was cut by 1 base, the J end by 2 bases, with 9 bases between. CDR3 sequence reads: CAWSAIATYNEQFF. The DNA of the CDR3 is TGTGCCTGGAGTGCGATAGCGACCTACAATGAGCAGTTCTTC.

The chain recombines TRBV19 with TRBJ2-6; no reliable D call. The CDR3 covers 16 residues. The germline V and J ends were trimmed by 4 bases and 2 bases, with 12 bases remaining between them. Per the germline V gene, CDR1 is LNHDA and CDR2 is SQIVND (reference sequence). The CDR3 DNA reads TGTGCCAGTAGTAGGCGACACCAAGCTGGGGCCAACGTCCTGACTTTC. It yields the protein CASSRRHQAGANVLTF.

V and J are TRBV18 and TRBJ1-6; a possible D gene is TRBD1 (5 bases). Germline CDR1 reads KGHSH; CDR2 reads LQKENI. There are 14 residues in the CDR3. The ends were cut back, 4 bases at V and 9 bases at J, with 13 bases in the middle. This CDR3 is CASSLNGGASPLHF. As DNA, the CDR3 is TGTGCCAGCTCACTTAATGGAGGGGCTTCACCCCTCCACTTT.

This clone has just a few counts. V usage is TRBV2 and J usage is TRBJ1-6; a weak D match, TRBD1 (6 bases). Looked up from germline, CDR1 is SNHLY and CDR2 is FYNNEI. This CDR3 comprises 15 residues. V lost 7 bases and J 7 bases, leaving 17 bases between the germline ends. This CDR3 reads CASITVQGRNSPLHF. Written as DNA, the CDR3 is TGTGCCAGCATTACAGTACAGGGACGGAATTCACCCCTCCACTTT.

The chain uses TRBV25-1 and TRBJ2-1, with unresolved D. There are 16 residues in the CDR3. The V end lost 4 bases, the J end lost 0 bases, and 13 bases lay between the germline ends. In germline, CDR1 is MGHDK, CDR2 SYGVNS. The CDR3 protein is CASSASFRSSYNEQFF. The CDR3 nucleotides are TGTGCCAGCAGTGCCTCTTTTAGGAGCTCCTACAATGAGCAGTTCTTC.

This sequence joins TRBV7-6 and TRBJ2-5, with no clear D. Trimming cost V 4 bases and J 5 bases, with 5 bases left between them. Per the germline V gene, CDR1 is SGHVS and CDR2 is FNYEAQ. This CDR3 is built from 11 residues. The CDR3 reads CASSSSETQYF. The DNA of the CDR3 is TGTGCCAGCAGCTCCTCGGAGACCCAGTACTTC.

This chain joins TRBV5-1 and TRBJ2-2; TRBD1 matches 9 bases. The V segment lost 4 bases and the J segment 4 bases; nucleotides outside the gene matches: 5. The germline V gene has CDR1 SGHRS and CDR2 YFSETQ. The CDR3 has 15 residues. The CDR3 here is CASSPGTGITGELFF. CDR3 bases: TGCGCCAGCAGCCCCGGGACAGGGATCACCGGGGAGCTGTTTTTT.

This clone was detected a few times. The rearrangement uses TRBV6-5 and TRBJ1-1, with D tentatively TRBD1 (6 bases). The CDR3 sequence is 15 residues long. Germline-derived CDR1 and CDR2 are MNHEY and SVGAGI. Trimming took off 2 bases at V and 1 base at J, with 11 bases between the two ends. The DNA of the CDR3 is TGTGCCAGCAGTTACGAAGTCAGGGGGAACACTGAAGCTTTCTTT. It encodes CASSYEVRGNTEAFF.

V and J are TRBV5-8 and TRBJ2-7; 8 bases match TRBD2. The CDR3 extends over 14 amino acids. Germline V gene lookup returns CDR1 SGHTS and CDR2 YDEGEE. V lost 1 base to trimming and J lost 4 bases; unmatched junction nucleotides: 4. CDR3 loop: CASSLSSGSYEQYF. The CDR3 DNA sequence: TGTGCCAGCAGCTTGTCAAGCGGGAGTTACGAGCAGTACTTC.

This chain joins TRBV11-3 and TRBJ2-1, with TRBD2 identical over 12 bases. Germline V gene data show CDR1 as SGHNT and CDR2 as YENEEA. V dropped 0 bases and J dropped 4; count of bases not matched to a gene: 4. This CDR3 spans 17 amino acids. CDR3 in amino acids: CASSLEGLAGSYNEQFF. The CDR3, as DNA: TGTGCCAGCAGCTTAGAAGGACTAGCGGGAAGTTACAATGAGCAGTTCTTC.

The chain carries TRBV7-6 and TRBJ2-7; TRBD1 might be the D (6 bases). Germline CDR1 and CDR2: SGHVS and FNYEAQ. The CDR3 totals 13 residues. V was clipped by 5 bases and J by 6 bases, with 14 bases between them. This CDR3 reads CASSPLRGIEQYF. For the CDR3, the DNA is TGTGCCAGCAGCCCACTTAGGGGGATCGAGCAGTACTTC.

The rearrangement links TRBV6-6 to TRBJ1-5; 7 bases agree with TRBD1. The CDR3 consists of 15 residues. Per the germline V gene, CDR1 is MNHNY and CDR2 is SVGAGI (reference sequence). V was pared by 6 bases and J by 2 bases, with 7 bases of the junction left unmatched. CDR3 in amino acids: CASRSTGSGNQPQHF. The CDR3 nucleotides read TGTGCCAGCAGATCGACAGGGAGTGGCAATCAGCCCCAGCATTTT.

The rearrangement links TRBV29-1 to TRBJ1-1; weak D call: TRBD1 (5 bases). The CDR3 length is 12 residues. The germline V gene has CDR1 SQVTM and CDR2 ANQGSEA. Trimming shortened V by 3 bases and J by 6 bases, and 11 bases separated the two germline ends. The CDR3 DNA reads TGCAGCGTTGATAGGGGTTCCTCTGAAGCTTTCTTT. Protein: CSVDRGSSEAFF.

This clone occurred a few times. V gene TRBV7-2 combines with J gene TRBJ2-1; possible D gene TRBD2, 6 bases. Between the trimmed V and J ends, which lost 4 bases and 1 base, there was a span of 17 bases. This CDR3 region has 17 residues. Germline CDR1 and CDR2: SGHTA and FQGNSA. The CDR3 loop is CASSSRPRLESYNEQFF. The DNA for the CDR3 is TGTGCCAGCAGCTCCCGCCCACGACTAGAGTCCTACAATGAGCAGTTCTTC.

The V and J genes are TRBV30 and TRBJ1-5; a possible D gene is TRBD1 (5 bases). This CDR3 is built from 17 residues. Germline lookup yields CDR1 GTSNPN and CDR2 SVGIG (reference sequence). Deletions cut 0 bases from V and 0 bases from J, with 15 bases between. In nucleotides, the CDR3 is TGTGCCTGGAGTGTACTGGGGCCGGTATATAGCAATCAGCCCCAGCATTTT. Its protein product is CAWSVLGPVYSNQPQHF. Based on the CDR3 plus reference TRBV30 and TRBJ1-5, the full variable domain is SQTIHQWPATLVQPVGSPLSLECTVEGTSNPNLYWYRQAAGRGLQLLFYSVGIGQISSEVPQNLSASRPQDRQFILSSKKLLLSDSGFYLCAWSVLGPVYSNQPQHFGDGTRLSIL.

The CDR3 spells CASSIGTGHSNQPQHF. In nucleotides, the CDR3 is TGTGCCAGCAGCATCGGGACAGGGCATAGCAATCAGCCCCAGCATTTT. The rearrangement uses TRBV7-8 and TRBJ1-5, with 9 nucleotides matching TRBD1. Germline CDR1 SGHVS, CDR2 FQNEAQ. The length of the CDR3 is 16 residues. Losses at the gene ends were 5 bases for V and 0 bases for J; bases not matched to a gene: 5.

This clone was seen only a few times. The chain carries TRBV7-2 and TRBJ1-2, with 7 bases aligning to TRBD1. Germline trimming cut 1 base from V and 8 bases from J; bases unmatched to any gene: 10. This CDR3 contains 15 residues. Germline assignment: CDR1 SGHTA and CDR2 FQGNSA. In nucleotides, the CDR3 is TGTGCCAGCAGCTTAGACAGGGGCGGATTTAGGGGCTACACCTTC. This codes for CASSLDRGGFRGYTF.

The V gene is TRBV6-1, the J gene TRBJ2-7, with TRBD1 matching over 9 bases. The CDR3 runs to 14 residues. The trim removed 7 bases at V and 0 bases at J, leaving 4 bases unmatched. Germline CDR1 reads MNHNS; CDR2 reads SASEGT. The CDR3 DNA follows: TGTGCCAGCAAGATGGGACAGGGCTCCTACGAGCAGTACTTC. This sequence encodes CASKMGQGSYEQYF.

This sequence joins TRBV11-3 and TRBJ2-7, with TRBD1 as a possible D gene (5 bases). The CDR3 has 13 residues. Per germline, CDR1 SGHNT and CDR2 YENEEA. V lost 6 bases and J 4 bases, leaving 13 bases between the germline ends. CDR3 sequence (DNA): TGTGCCAGCAGTTACCTCCAGGGATACGAGCAGTACTTC. Protein sequence: CASSYLQGYEQYF. Supplemented by reference TRBV11-3 and TRBJ2-7, the full variable domain reads EAGVVQSPRYKIIEKKQPVAFWCNPISGHNTLYWYLQNLGQGPELLIRYENEEAVDDSQLPKDRFSAERLKGVDSTLKIQPAELGDSAVYLCASSYLQGYEQYFGPGTRLTVT.